This T cell receptor (beta chain) derives from a study of T cells in Graves' hyperthyroidism and ophthalmopathy. Study-level information: Peripheral blood collection took place at initial diagnosis, before any treatment. Study conclusions and caveats: Before onset, ophthalmopathy was predicted by the model a median roughly 6.8 months earlier. Blood held most thyroid clonotypes expanded above 0.001 frequency.

Amplified TCR beta CDR3 regions came from RNA transcripts. The HTBI primer set drove a first-round RT-PCR of the TCR CDR3. TCRdb reprocessed the multiplex PCR reads with MiXCR, giving one entry per CDR3 protein. The sample yields over 500,000 distinct CDR3 sequences, over 15% seen once. The PBMCs had their origin in 7.5 to 10 ml of fresh peripheral blood. In its sample, this clonotype was seen many times. Its antigen is unknown. The CDR3 covers 16 residues. The junction had 5 bases not matched to a gene; V was cut back by 5 bases and J by 3 bases. CDR1 is MNHNS, CDR2 SASEGT, per germline. V gene TRBV6-1 combines with J gene TRBJ2-1; 12 nucleotides agree with TRBD2. Sequencing was performed on blood. The source is a woman between 18 and 29 years old with Graves' ophthalmopathy. For the CDR3, the DNA is TGTGCCAGCAGTTTCGGACTAGCGGGGATCTACAATGAGCAGTTCTTC. This sequence encodes CASSFGLAGIYNEQFF.